The next 31 T cell receptor beta chains were all read from a single sample in a study of OX40 agonist ivuxolimab in advanced cancers. Using immunoSEQ multiplex PCR, the repertoire was profiled, and TCRdb retains in-frame clones only, with some absent. In the table there are under 75,000 clones, around nine tenths of which are singletons. Sequences were derived from CD4+ or CD8+ T cells sorted from blood, sampled in a trial of the OX40 agonist ivuxolimab. All receptors come from an adult with an advanced solid tumor such as melanoma, head and neck, liver or kidney cancer.

The chain recombines TRBV19 with TRBJ1-5; no clear D gene. Trimming left V 3 bases short and J 3 bases short, with 9 bases between. In germline, CDR1 is LNHDA, CDR2 SQIVND (reference sequence). The CDR3 length is 14 residues. As DNA, the CDR3 is TGTGCCAGTAGTATGCAGGCCAACAATCAGCCCCAGCATTTT. Amino acids: CASSMQANNQPQHF.

J is TRBJ1-3 and V is TRBV5-1; D is ambiguous. V was shortened by 4 bases and J by 0 bases, with 8 bases between the two germline ends. Germline V lookup: CDR1 SGHRS, CDR2 YFSETQ. This CDR3 is 14 amino acids long. The DNA of the CDR3 is TGCGCCAGCAGCGCCGATAGCTCTGGAAACACCATATATTTT. As protein: CASSADSSGNTIYF. Together with reference TRBV5-1 and TRBJ1-3, the CDR3 gives the full variable domain: KAGVTQTPRYLIKTRGQQVTLSCSPISGHRSVSWYQQTPGQGLQFLFEYFSETQRNKGNFPGRFSGRQFSNSRSEMNVSTLELGDSALYLCASSADSSGNTIYFGEGSWLTVV.

The V call is TRBV11-3, the J call TRBJ2-7; D is ambiguous. The CDR3 is 13 residues long. The V end lost 1 base, the J end lost 3 bases, and 7 bases lay between the germline ends. CDR1 is SGHNT, CDR2 YENEEA, per germline. CDR3 region: CASSLGENYEQYF. The CDR3 DNA is TGTGCCAGCAGCTTAGGAGAGAACTACGAGCAGTACTTC.

The CDR3 sequence is CASDSPGASSGANVLTF. CDR3 bases: TGTGCCAGCGACTCCCCCGGCGCGAGCTCTGGGGCCAACGTCCTGACTTTC. V is TRBV7-8 and J is TRBJ2-6; D not certain. Germline CDR1 reads SGHVS; CDR2 reads FQNEAQ. The CDR3 spans 17 residues. The V end lost 8 bases, the J end lost 0 bases, and 17 bases lay between the germline ends.

CDR3 sequence reads: CASSEGQGGWSNQPQHF. CDR3 bases: TGTGCCAGCAGCGAGGGACAGGGGGGATGGAGCAATCAGCCCCAGCATTTT. The rearrangement uses TRBV7-2 and TRBJ1-5, with 11 bases identical to TRBD1. This CDR3 has 17 amino acids. Per the germline V gene, CDR1 is SGHTA and CDR2 is FQGNSA. The V segment lost 5 bases and the J segment 1 base; nucleotides outside the gene matches: 7.

The chain is built from TRBV7-8 and TRBJ2-5; D possibly matches TRBD1 or TRBD2 (6 bases each). Looked up from germline, CDR1 is SGHVS and CDR2 is FQNEAQ. This CDR3 contains 15 residues. V lost 1 base and J 6 bases, leaving 15 bases between the germline ends. The CDR3 reads CASSLGLGGGQTQYF. In DNA form, the CDR3 reads TGTGCCAGCAGCTTAGGTTTGGGGGGCGGGCAGACCCAGTACTTC.

The chain combines TRBV4-3 with TRBJ2-2; 7 bases match TRBD2. V lost 1 base and J lost 6; bases outside the gene matches: 8. Per the germline V gene, CDR1 is LGHNA and CDR2 is YSLEER. The CDR3 is 16 residues long. The CDR3 region has the DNA TGCGCCAGCAGCCAAGGCGGGGGAGTTAAGTCCGGGGAGCTGTTTTTT. It is translated as CASSQGGGVKSGELFF.

The V call is TRBV6-6, the J call TRBJ2-7; D not resolved. The CDR3 runs 11 residues. V lost 6 bases to trimming and J lost 3 bases, with 6 bases between them. Germline CDR1 and CDR2: MNHNY and SVGAGI (reference sequence). As DNA, the CDR3 is TGTGCCAGCAGCATCCTCTACGAGCAGTACTTC. This gives the protein CASSILYEQYF.

V gene TRBV5-5 combines with J gene TRBJ2-1; D might be TRBD1 (10 bases). Germline CDR1 is SGHKS and CDR2 is YYEKEE (reference sequence). The CDR3 spans 16 residues. The ends were cut back, 4 bases at V and 8 bases at J, with 22 bases in the middle. CDR3 sequence reads: CASSRTGGAGGHEQFF. The CDR3 nucleotides read TGTGCCAGCAGCAGGACAGGGGGAGCGGGAGGCCATGAGCAGTTCTTC.

The CDR3 sequence: CASSERNRVSNYGYTF. For the CDR3, the DNA is TGTGCCAGCAGTGAAAGGAACAGGGTTTCAAACTATGGCTACACCTTC. The chain links TRBV6-1 to TRBJ1-2; TRBD1 might be the D (6 bases). The CDR3 totals 16 residues. V lost 2 bases and J 2 bases, leaving 15 bases between the germline ends. Germline assignment: CDR1 MNHNS and CDR2 SASEGT.

V is TRBV9 and J is TRBJ2-5; TRBD2 agrees at 9 bases. The CDR3 totals 18 residues. V lost 3 bases and J lost 1; bases outside the gene matches: 13. Germline-derived CDR1 and CDR2 are SGDLS and YYNGEE. DNA for the CDR3: TGTGCCAGCAGCGAGGGGCCCCTAGGAGCGGGGGGCCAAGAGACCCAGTACTTC. This translates into CASSEGPLGAGGQETQYF. Filled out from reference TRBV9 and TRBJ2-5, the complete variable domain reads DSGVTQTPKHLITATGQRVTLRCSPRSGDLSVYWYQQSLDQGLQFLIQYYNGEERAKGNILERFSAQQFPDLHSELNLSSLELGDSALYFCASSEGPLGAGGQETQYFGPGTRLLVL.

The chain uses TRBV6-1 and TRBJ2-3; D not certain. Germline CDR1 reads MNHNS; CDR2 reads SASEGT. Between the trimmed V and J ends, which lost 8 bases and 2 bases, there was a span of 8 bases. CDR3 length: 12 amino acids. CDR3 in DNA: TGTGCCAGCTACCAGGTCACAGATACGCAGTATTTT. Translated, it gives CASYQVTDTQYF.

J is TRBJ2-3 and V is TRBV7-2; no firm D call. This CDR3 region has 14 residues. V was cut by 5 bases and J by 5 bases, with 14 bases left in between. Germline lookup yields CDR1 SGHTA and CDR2 FQGNSA. This CDR3 is CASSPGPTRDTQYF. In DNA, the CDR3 is TGTGCCAGCAGCCCGGGCCCGACTCGAGATACGCAGTATTTT.

This chain joins TRBV10-3 and TRBJ1-4; maybe TRBD1 (5 bases). CDR1 is ENHRY and CDR2 is SYGVKD in the germline V gene. The CDR3 runs 15 residues. V was trimmed by 0 bases and J by 3 bases, leaving 8 bases between them. The CDR3 loop reads CAISESGGANEKLFF. In nucleotides, the CDR3 is TGTGCCATCAGTGAGTCGGGAGGGGCTAATGAAAAACTGTTTTTT.

V usage is TRBV5-1 and J usage is TRBJ1-1, with D maybe TRBD1 (6 bases). The CDR3 spans 15 residues. Trimming took 0 bases from V and 1 from J, leaving 10 bases between them. The germline V gene has CDR1 SGHRS and CDR2 YFSETQ. CDR3 loop: CASSLAPGANTEAFF. DNA for the CDR3: TGCGCCAGCAGCTTGGCCCCAGGGGCGAACACTGAAGCTTTCTTT.

The CDR3 loop is CASSSLGVGDRDYEQYF. The CDR3 DNA reads TGTGCCAGCAGTTCTTTAGGGGTAGGGGACAGGGACTACGAGCAGTACTTC. This sequence joins TRBV5-6 and TRBJ2-7, with TRBD1 identical over 9 bases. The CDR3 has 17 residues. Germline V lookup: CDR1 SGHDT, CDR2 YYEEEE. The V gene end was trimmed by 5 bases and the J gene end by 3 bases; junction bases not matched to a gene: 15. Full variable domain (rest looked up from reference TRBV5-6 and TRBJ2-7): DAGVTQSPTHLIKTRGQQVTLRCSPKSGHDTVSWYQQALGQGPQFIFQYYEEEERQRGNFPDRFSGHQFPNYSSELNVNALLLGDSALYLCASSSLGVGDRDYEQYFGPGTRLTVT.

The chain recombines TRBV28 with TRBJ2-3; 7 bases map to TRBD1. Germline lookup yields CDR1 MDHEN and CDR2 SYDVKM. The CDR3 is 14 amino acids. V was pared by 7 bases and J by 3 bases, with 7 bases of the junction left unmatched. CDR3 loop: CASTRQGLTDTQYF. Here the CDR3 DNA reads TGTGCCAGCACCCGACAGGGTCTGACAGATACGCAGTATTTT.

The chain combines TRBV7-2 with TRBJ2-2; no definite D call. CDR3 length equals 11 residues. Germline assignment: CDR1 SGHTA and CDR2 FQGNSA. V was trimmed by 6 bases and J by 6 bases, leaving 5 bases between them. The CDR3 DNA reads as TGTGCCAGCAGGGGTGCCGGGGAGCTGTTTTTT. This sequence encodes CASRGAGELFF.

This sequence joins TRBV29-1 and TRBJ2-3; TRBD2 aligns across 9 bases. Unmatched junction bases numbered 11, after V lost 4 bases and J lost 3 bases. CDR3 length: 16 residues. Germline V lookup: CDR1 SQVTM, CDR2 ANQGSEA. The CDR3 DNA follows: TGCAGCGTTGCCCTAGGGGTAGCGGGAGTAACAGATACGCAGTATTTT. Its protein is CSVALGVAGVTDTQYF.

The chain joins TRBV2 to TRBJ1-2, with a possible D match to TRBD1 (5 bases). The CDR3 runs 13 residues. Germline CDR1 reads SNHLY; CDR2 reads FYNNEI. V gave up 6 bases and J gave up 2 bases, with 10 bases separating them. CDR3 sequence reads: CASSRDRNYGYTF. In DNA, the CDR3 is TGTGCCAGCAGCCGGGACCGGAACTATGGCTACACCTTC.

The CDR3 loop is CASSLEPQGVYGYTF. CDR3 in DNA: TGCGCCAGCAGCTTAGAGCCCCAGGGGGTCTATGGCTACACCTTC. This sequence joins TRBV5-1 and TRBJ1-2; the match to TRBD1 covers 7 bases. Germline V lookup: CDR1 SGHRS, CDR2 YFSETQ. This CDR3 contains 15 residues. The V and J ends lost 2 bases and 4 bases, in that order; junction bases with no gene match: 8.

V and J are TRBV7-9 and TRBJ2-2; TRBD2 might be the D (6 bases). The CDR3 extends over 15 amino acids. From germline, CDR1 is SEHNR and CDR2 FQNEAQ (reference sequence). Trimming stripped 7 bases from V and 3 bases from J, with 15 bases between. This CDR3 reads CASIPGGGYTGELFF. The CDR3 DNA sequence: TGTGCCAGCATCCCCGGTGGGGGGTACACCGGGGAGCTGTTTTTT.

The chain employs TRBV9 and TRBJ1-1, with D possibly TRBD1 on 6 matching bases. Trimming pared 4 bases from V and 4 bases from J, leaving 17 bases between. The V gene's germline CDR1 is SGDLS and CDR2 YYNGEE. CDR3 length: 15 amino acids. The CDR3 region is CASSPRQAQSTEAFF. The CDR3 DNA reads TGTGCCAGCAGCCCTCGACAGGCCCAGAGCACTGAAGCTTTCTTT.

The rearrangement uses TRBV7-2 and TRBJ1-5; possible D gene TRBD1, 5 bases. The V end was cut by 5 bases, the J end by 3 bases, with 17 bases between. CDR3 length equals 16 residues. The V gene's germline CDR1 is SGHTA and CDR2 FQGNSA. CDR3 loop: CASSPNGAGNNQPQHF. CDR3 nucleotide sequence: TGTGCCAGCAGCCCGAACGGGGCAGGGAACAATCAGCCCCAGCATTTT. The variable domain in full, with the rest retrieved from reference TRBV7-2 and TRBJ1-5, is GAGVSQSPSNKVTEKGKDVELRCDPISGHTALYWYRQSLGQGLEFLIYFQGNSAPDKSGLPSDRFSAERTGGSVSTLTIQRTQQEDSAVYLCASSPNGAGNNQPQHFGDGTRLSIL.

The rearrangement uses TRBV9 and TRBJ2-1; 9 bases match TRBD2. CDR3 length equals 15 residues. Germline-derived CDR1 and CDR2 are SGDLS and YYNGEE. Trimming at V came to 0 bases and at J to 7 bases, leaving 5 bases not matched to a gene. The CDR3 region is CASSVDSGSSNEQFF. The CDR3 nucleotides read TGTGCCAGCAGCGTAGATAGCGGGAGTTCTAATGAGCAGTTCTTC.

This clone is a singleton in its sample. The chain couples TRBV7-2 to TRBJ1-2, with D tentatively TRBD1 (6 bases). The germline gives CDR1 SGHTA, CDR2 FQGNSA. V dropped 0 bases and J dropped 6 bases, with 17 bases sitting between them. This CDR3 spans 16 amino acids. The DNA for the CDR3 is TGTGCCAGCAGCTTAGCCTCAGGGGCTCGGTCTAATGGCTACACCTTC. Protein product: CASSLASGARSNGYTF. The full variable domain, with the rest looked up from reference TRBV7-2 and TRBJ1-2, is GAGVSQSPSNKVTEKGKDVELRCDPISGHTALYWYRQSLGQGLEFLIYFQGNSAPDKSGLPSDRFSAERTGGSVSTLTIQRTQQEDSAVYLCASSLASGARSNGYTFGSGTRLTVV.

The V and J genes are TRBV5-4 and TRBJ1-6, with no clear D. Germline loops: CDR1 SGHNT, CDR2 YYREEE (reference sequence). This CDR3 contains 15 residues. V lost 1 base and J lost 10, with 15 bases in between. CDR3 bases: TGTGCCAGCAGCTTGTTGGAGGGTTTCAGGTCACCCCTCCACTTT. Amino acids: CASSLLEGFRSPLHF.

This chain links TRBV2 with TRBJ1-5, with D possibly matching TRBD1 (5 bases). With 4 bases removed from V and 3 bases from J, the gap between germline ends came to 10 bases. The CDR3 sequence is 14 residues long. Germline CDR1 SNHLY, CDR2 FYNNEI. For the CDR3, the DNA is TGTGCCAGCAGTGGGGGACTATACAATCAGCCCCAGCATTTT. This codes for CASSGGLYNQPQHF. Full variable domain (rest looked up from reference TRBV2 and TRBJ1-5): EPEVTQTPSHQVTQMGQEVILRCVPISNHLYFYWYRQILGQKVEFLVSFYNNEISEKSEIFDDQFSVERPDGSNFTLKIRSTKLEDSAMYFCASSGGLYNQPQHFGDGTRLSIL.

The CDR3 loop reads CASSQEATYEQYF. DNA of the CDR3: TGTGCCAGCAGCCAGGAAGCGACCTACGAGCAGTACTTC. The genes are TRBV5-5 and TRBJ2-7; D is undetermined. The germline V gene encodes CDR1 SGHKS and CDR2 YYEKEE (reference sequence). This CDR3 is 13 amino acids long. The germline V and J ends were trimmed by 4 bases and 2 bases, with 10 bases remaining between them.

The chain employs TRBV4-1 and TRBJ2-3; D ambiguous. The germline CDR1 and CDR2 sequences are MGHRA and YSYEKL. Trimming took off 0 bases at V and 0 bases at J, with 10 bases between the two ends. The CDR3 has 16 amino acids. CDR3 coding DNA: TGCGCCAGCAGCCAAGATCCCCCGACTAGCACAGATACGCAGTATTTT. Amino acid sequence: CASSQDPPTSTDTQYF.

The chain links TRBV30 to TRBJ2-1; weak D call: TRBD2 (6 bases). Germline CDR1 GTSNPN, CDR2 SVGIG (reference sequence). The CDR3 has 14 amino acids. V was trimmed by 4 bases and J by 5 bases, leaving 15 bases between them. CDR3 sequence (DNA): TGTGCCTGGAATAGCGGAGGCTGGAACAATGAGCAGTTCTTC. It encodes CAWNSGGWNNEQFF.